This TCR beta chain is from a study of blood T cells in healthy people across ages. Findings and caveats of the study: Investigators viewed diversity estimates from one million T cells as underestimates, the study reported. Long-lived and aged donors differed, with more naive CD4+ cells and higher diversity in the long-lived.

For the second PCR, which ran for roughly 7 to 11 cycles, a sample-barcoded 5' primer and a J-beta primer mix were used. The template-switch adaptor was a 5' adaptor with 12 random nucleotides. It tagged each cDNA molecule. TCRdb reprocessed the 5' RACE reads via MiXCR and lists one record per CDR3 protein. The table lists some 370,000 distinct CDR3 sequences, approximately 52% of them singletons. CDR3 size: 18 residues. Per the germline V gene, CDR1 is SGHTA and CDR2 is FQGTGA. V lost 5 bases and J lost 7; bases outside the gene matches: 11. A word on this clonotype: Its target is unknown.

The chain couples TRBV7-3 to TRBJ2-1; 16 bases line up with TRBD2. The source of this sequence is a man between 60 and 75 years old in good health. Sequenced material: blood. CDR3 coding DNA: TGTGCCAGCAGCCGGACCGGGACTAGCGGGAGGGACGGAAATGAGCAGTTCTTC. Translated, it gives CASSRTGTSGRDGNEQFF.